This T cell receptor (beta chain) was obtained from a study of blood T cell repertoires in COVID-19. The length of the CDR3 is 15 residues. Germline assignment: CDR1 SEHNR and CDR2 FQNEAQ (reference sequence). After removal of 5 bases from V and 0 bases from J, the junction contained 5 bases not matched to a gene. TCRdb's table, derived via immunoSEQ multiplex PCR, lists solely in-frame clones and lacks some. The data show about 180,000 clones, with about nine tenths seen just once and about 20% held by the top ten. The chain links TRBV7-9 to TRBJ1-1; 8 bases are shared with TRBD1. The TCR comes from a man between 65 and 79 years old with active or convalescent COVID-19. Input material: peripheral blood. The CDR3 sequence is CASSVQQGVNTEAFF. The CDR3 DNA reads TGTGCCAGCAGCGTCCAACAGGGGGTGAACACTGAAGCTTTCTTT.